One sample yielded the 27 T cell receptor beta chains listed below, sequenced in a study of technical replicates of blood from a handful of donors. The protocol was immunoSEQ multiplex PCR, while the TCRdb copy is restricted to in-frame clones and leaves out a portion. The data hold 95,000 to 100,000 clones, with approximately 94% observed a single time. Specimen: T cells isolated from PBMCs. The receptors here all came from a human donor in good health.

The rearrangement joins TRBV5-1 to TRBJ2-1; TRBD2 aligns across 11 bases. This CDR3 spans 13 amino acids. V trimming: 5 bases; J trimming: 8 bases; junction bases outside the gene matches: 3. Germline values: CDR1 SGHRS, CDR2 YFSETQ. CDR3 amino acids: CASRWTSGYEQFF. The CDR3 coding sequence is TGCGCCAGCAGATGGACTAGCGGGTATGAGCAGTTCTTC. The variable domain in full, with the rest retrieved from reference TRBV5-1 and TRBJ2-1, is KAGVTQTPRYLIKTRGQQVTLSCSPISGHRSVSWYQQTPGQGLQFLFEYFSETQRNKGNFPGRFSGRQFSNSRSEMNVSTLELGDSALYLCASRWTSGYEQFFGPGTRLTVL.

This sequence joins TRBV5-1 and TRBJ1-1; D is perhaps TRBD1 (5 bases). V was trimmed by 0 bases and J by 2 bases, leaving 8 bases between them. This CDR3 is 14 amino acids long. CDR1 and CDR2 from the germline V gene are SGHRS and YFSETQ. In nucleotides, the CDR3 is TGCGCCAGCAGCTTGGGACAGCCTAACACTGAAGCTTTCTTT. Its translation is CASSLGQPNTEAFF.

This clone was seen a single time. This chain connects TRBV7-6 to TRBJ2-1, with a weak D call TRBD1 (5 bases). This CDR3 comprises 18 residues. V lost 2 bases and J 0 bases, leaving 17 bases between the germline ends. CDR1 is SGHVS, CDR2 FNYEAQ, per germline. The CDR3 DNA reads as TGTGCCAGCAGCTTATCGAAGGGGATTATAAGCTCCTACAATGAGCAGTTCTTC. Translated, it gives CASSLSKGIISSYNEQFF.

This sequence joins TRBV6-5 and TRBJ1-2; the D gene is possibly TRBD1 (5 bases). This CDR3 comprises 14 residues. Trimming cost V 1 base and J 8 bases, with 14 bases left between them. Germline CDR1 reads MNHEY; CDR2 reads SVGAGI. The chain's CDR3 is CASSYYAAGYGYTF. In DNA form, the CDR3 reads TGTGCCAGCAGTTACTATGCGGCAGGGTACGGCTACACCTTC.

The rearrangement uses TRBV27 and TRBJ2-4; 8 bases agree with TRBD1. Germline CDR1 reads MNHEY; CDR2 reads SMNVEV (reference sequence). The J segment lost 5 bases and the V segment lost 6 bases, leaving 6 bases of the junction unmatched. CDR3 length: 14 residues. CDR3 coding DNA: TGTGCCAGCAGCCCAGGGGGCGCACAAAACATTCAGTACTTC. Protein: CASSPGGAQNIQYF.

The CDR3 DNA reads as TGCAGCGTTCGCTGGGGGCCGAACACTGAAGCTTTCTTT. Translation gives CSVRWGPNTEAFF. The chain joins TRBV29-1 to TRBJ1-1; tentatively, D is TRBD1 (6 bases). Germline values: CDR1 SQVTM, CDR2 ANQGSEA. V lost 5 bases to trimming and J lost 1 base, with 11 bases between them. This CDR3 has 13 amino acids.

This clone was seen a single time. This chain uses TRBV7-9 with TRBJ1-2; TRBD1 aligns across 10 bases. Trimming at V came to 3 bases and at J to 6 bases, leaving 7 bases not matched to a gene. Germline V gene sequence: CDR1 SEHNR, CDR2 FQNEAQ (reference sequence). The CDR3 consists of 15 residues. This chain's CDR3 is CASSFGSTGGDGYTF. CDR3 DNA: TGTGCCAGCAGCTTCGGCTCGACAGGGGGCGATGGCTACACCTTC.

This rearrangement joins TRBV5-1 to TRBJ1-1; TRBD1 might be the D (6 bases). Trimming left V 4 bases short and J 5 bases short, with 9 bases between. CDR1 SGHRS and CDR2 YFSETQ come from the germline V gene. The CDR3 contains 12 residues. The DNA for the CDR3 is TGCGCCAGCAGCCTACAGGGAACTGAAGCTTTCTTT. This translates into CASSLQGTEAFF.

This chain links TRBV6-5 with TRBJ1-1; a weak D match, TRBD1 (6 bases). V gave up 5 bases and J gave up 4 bases, with 14 bases separating them. Germline V gene sequence: CDR1 MNHEY, CDR2 SVGAGI. The length of the CDR3 is 14 residues. The CDR3 DNA sequence: TGTGCCAGCAGTACCAACAGGGTTGGCACTGAAGCTTTCTTT. It yields the protein CASSTNRVGTEAFF.

The chain carries TRBV6-1 and TRBJ1-4, with D possibly TRBD1 on 5 matching bases. CDR3 length: 21 residues. Germline V CDR1 and CDR2: MNHNS, SASEGT. V lost 0 bases and J 0 bases, leaving 23 bases between the germline ends. The CDR3 DNA follows: TGTGCCAGCAGTGAAGCACTAGGTGGGGGGTGGTGGGTTCCAACTAATGAAAAACTGTTTTTT. This codes for CASSEALGGGWWVPTNEKLFF.

The chain carries TRBV19 and TRBJ1-5; the D is unclear. Germline values: CDR1 LNHDA, CDR2 SQIVND (reference sequence). Trimming left V 0 bases short and J 0 bases short, with 9 bases between. CDR3 length: 16 amino acids. The chain's CDR3 is CASSIEDTPSNQPQHF. CDR3 sequence (DNA): TGTGCCAGTAGTATAGAAGACACCCCTAGCAATCAGCCCCAGCATTTT.

This clone has a handful of counts. The rearrangement links TRBV27 to TRBJ1-1; 8 positions match TRBD1. Trimming at V came to 6 bases and at J to 5 bases, leaving 8 bases not matched to a gene. This CDR3 is 14 amino acids long. Germline V gene lookup returns CDR1 MNHEY and CDR2 SMNVEV (reference sequence). The CDR3 coding sequence is TGTGCCAGCAGGCTCGACAGGGGTGTGACTGAAGCTTTCTTT. It translates to CASRLDRGVTEAFF.

The gene calls are TRBV5-1 and TRBJ1-4, with TRBD1 identical over 7 bases. This CDR3 is built from 15 residues. V was pared by 4 bases and J by 0 bases, with 3 bases of the junction left unmatched. Looked up from germline, CDR1 is SGHRS and CDR2 is YFSETQ. The DNA for the CDR3 is TGCGCCAGCAGCAAGGACAGGTCAACTAATGAAAAACTGTTTTTT. Residues: CASSKDRSTNEKLFF.

The rearrangement uses TRBV30 and TRBJ2-1; possible D gene TRBD2, 6 bases. This CDR3 is built from 15 residues. From germline, CDR1 is GTSNPN and CDR2 SVGIG (reference sequence). The CDR3 bases are TGTGCTACTAATCCCGAGGGCGGGAACTACAATGAGCAGTTCTTC. It translates to CATNPEGGNYNEQFF. Full variable domain (outside the CDR3, taken from reference TRBV30 and TRBJ2-1): SQTIHQWPATLVQPVGSPLSLECTVEGTSNPNLYWYRQAAGRGLQLLFYSVGIGQISSEVPQNLSASRPQDRQFILSSKKLLLSDSGFYLCATNPEGGNYNEQFFGPGTRLTVL.

This chain joins TRBV9 and TRBJ2-1; D may be TRBD1 (5 bases). Trimming cost V 3 bases and J 2 bases, with 15 bases left between them. This CDR3 has 16 residues. In germline, CDR1 is SGDLS, CDR2 YYNGEE. CDR3 amino acids: CASSGIGASPYNEQFF. DNA for the CDR3: TGTGCCAGCAGCGGAATAGGGGCAAGCCCCTACAATGAGCAGTTCTTC.

This sequence joins TRBV30 and TRBJ2-5; no clear D. V was pared by 4 bases and J by 2 bases, with 14 bases between. From germline, CDR1 is GTSNPN and CDR2 SVGIG (reference sequence). This CDR3 has 14 amino acids. The CDR3 DNA is TGTGCCTGGAAACTTTCTGAGGTTCAAGAGACCCAGTACTTC. This translates into CAWKLSEVQETQYF.

The J gene is TRBJ2-4, the V gene TRBV28; D is perhaps TRBD2 (6 bases). This CDR3 has 17 amino acids. CDR1 is MDHEN, CDR2 SYDVKM, per germline. V lost 6 bases to trimming and J lost 2 bases, with 20 bases between them. DNA of the CDR3: TGTGCCAGCAGCCCTGCGGAAGCGGGTCTGTCCAAAAACATTCAGTACTTC. Residues: CASSPAEAGLSKNIQYF.

V is TRBV19 and J is TRBJ1-3, with 12 bases that match TRBD1. There are 17 residues in the CDR3. Losses at the gene ends were 9 bases for V and 2 bases for J; bases not matched to a gene: 11. Germline V CDR1 and CDR2: LNHDA, SQIVND (reference sequence). The CDR3 DNA reads as TGTGCCAGCAAACCGGGACAGGGGGCTTTTGCTGGAAACACCATATATTTT. It yields the protein CASKPGQGAFAGNTIYF.

V is TRBV29-1 and J is TRBJ1-2; a possible D gene is TRBD1 (6 bases). Between the trimmed V and J ends, which lost 7 bases and 3 bases, there was a span of 9 bases. CDR3 size: 11 residues. CDR1 and CDR2 (germline): SQVTM, ANQGSEA. The CDR3 coding sequence is TGCAGCGACCGACAGGACTATGGCTACACCTTC. Translating it yields CSDRQDYGYTF.

This clone is a singleton in its sample. The rearrangement links TRBV7-8 to TRBJ2-4; D is perhaps TRBD2 (5 bases). The CDR3 runs to 14 residues. Trimming removed 10 bases at V and 0 bases at J, with 13 bases between. Germline V gene lookup returns CDR1 SGHVS and CDR2 FQNEAQ. The CDR3 nucleotides are TGTGCCACCCAGCGGTCTCTAGCCAAAAACATTCAGTACTTC. Translation gives CATQRSLAKNIQYF. The variable domain in full, with the rest retrieved from reference TRBV7-8 and TRBJ2-4, is GAGVSQSPRYKVAKRGQDVALRCDPISGHVSLFWYQQALGQGPEFLTYFQNEAQLDKSGLPSDRFFAERPEGSVSTLKIQRTQQEDSAVYLCATQRSLAKNIQYFGAGTRLSVL.

V gene TRBV15 combines with J gene TRBJ2-1, with 7 bases fitting TRBD2. The ends lost 8 bases at V and 0 bases at J; junction bases unmatched: 4. CDR1 is LNHNV and CDR2 is YYDKDF in the germline V gene (reference sequence). This CDR3 region has 14 residues. CDR3 sequence reads: CATEAGSSYNEQFF. The DNA for the CDR3 is TGTGCCACCGAAGCGGGGAGCTCCTACAATGAGCAGTTCTTC.

The V and J genes are TRBV5-6 and TRBJ1-2; 7 nucleotides line up with TRBD1. The CDR3 runs to 16 residues. Germline V gene lookup returns CDR1 SGHDT and CDR2 YYEEEE. Trimming at V came to 0 bases and at J to 1 base, leaving 6 bases not matched to a gene. The CDR3: CASSLVGTADNYGYTF. CDR3 sequence (DNA): TGTGCCAGCAGCTTGGTGGGGACAGCTGATAACTATGGCTACACCTTC. The variable domain in full, with the rest retrieved from reference TRBV5-6 and TRBJ1-2, is DAGVTQSPTHLIKTRGQQVTLRCSPKSGHDTVSWYQQALGQGPQFIFQYYEEEERQRGNFPDRFSGHQFPNYSSELNVNALLLGDSALYLCASSLVGTADNYGYTFGSGTRLTVV.

This chain joins TRBV7-7 and TRBJ2-5; maybe TRBD1 (5 bases). The CDR3 covers 14 residues. Germline CDR1 reads SSHAT; CDR2 reads FNYEAQ (reference sequence). Trimming shortened V by 6 bases and J by 1 base, and 12 bases separated the two germline ends. The CDR3 reads CASSRDSGQETQYF. In DNA form, the CDR3 reads TGTGCCAGCAGTCGTGACAGTGGCCAAGAGACCCAGTACTTC.

The chain combines TRBV2 with TRBJ1-1; unclear D gene. The CDR3 totals 16 residues. CDR1 is SNHLY, CDR2 FYNNEI, per germline. V dropped 8 bases and J dropped 1 base, with 20 bases sitting between them. CDR3 loop: CASFSSYTVGNTEAFF. CDR3 nucleotides: TGTGCCAGCTTCAGCTCCTATACAGTGGGGAACACTGAAGCTTTCTTT.

The V and J genes are TRBV10-1 and TRBJ2-1, with 11 bases matching TRBD2. After removal of 3 bases from V and 0 bases from J, the junction contained 10 bases not matched to a gene. The germline V gene has CDR1 WNHNN and CDR2 SYGVQD (reference sequence). There are 19 residues in the CDR3. CDR3 sequence reads: CASSEKRLAGQGSYNEQFF. CDR3 in DNA: TGCGCCAGCAGTGAAAAAAGACTAGCGGGACAAGGCTCCTACAATGAGCAGTTCTTC.

The chain joins TRBV7-9 to TRBJ2-5; D uncertain. The CDR3 extends over 15 amino acids. CDR1 and CDR2 (germline): SEHNR, FQNEAQ (reference sequence). Trimming cost V 1 base and J 1 base, with 10 bases left between them. The CDR3 loop reads CASSLVRVRQETQYF. For the CDR3, the DNA is TGTGCCAGCAGCTTAGTTCGGGTACGCCAAGAGACCCAGTACTTC.

This clone was counted once. The chain employs TRBV14 and TRBJ2-5; D gene ambiguous. The CDR3 contains 14 residues. Germline CDR1 and CDR2: SGHDN and FVKESK. Trimming shortened V by 2 bases and J by 1 base, and 8 bases separated the two germline ends. The CDR3 is CASSQSLFQETQYF. In DNA form, the CDR3 reads TGTGCCAGCAGCCAATCCCTCTTCCAAGAGACCCAGTACTTC.